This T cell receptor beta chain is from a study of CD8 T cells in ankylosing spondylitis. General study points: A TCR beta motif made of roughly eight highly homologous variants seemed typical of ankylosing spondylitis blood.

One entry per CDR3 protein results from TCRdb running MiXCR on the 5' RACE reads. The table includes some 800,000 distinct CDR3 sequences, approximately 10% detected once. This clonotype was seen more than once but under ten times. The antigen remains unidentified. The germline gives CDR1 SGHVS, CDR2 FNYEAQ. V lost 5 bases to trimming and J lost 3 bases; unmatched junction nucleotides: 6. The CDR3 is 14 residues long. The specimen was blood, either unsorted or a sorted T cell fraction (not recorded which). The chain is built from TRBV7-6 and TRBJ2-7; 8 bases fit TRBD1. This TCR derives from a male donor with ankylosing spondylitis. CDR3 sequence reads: CASSHRTGNYEQYF. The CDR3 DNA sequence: TGTGCCAGCAGCCACCGGACAGGGAACTACGAGCAGTACTTC. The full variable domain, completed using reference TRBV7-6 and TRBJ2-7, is GAGVSQSPRYKVTKRGQDVALRCDPISGHVSLYWYRQALGQGPEFLTYFNYEAQQDKSGLPNDRFSAERPEGSISTLTIQRTEQRDSAMYRCASSHRTGNYEQYFGPGTRLTVT.